This T cell receptor beta chain was obtained from a study of T cells in Graves' hyperthyroidism and ophthalmopathy. Study conclusions and caveats: In simple terms, a model built on 13 V-J features told ophthalmopathy apart from stable hyperthyroidism.

The PBMCs had their origin in around 9.1 ml of fresh peripheral blood. Remarks on this clonotype: Its antigen is currently unknown.

RNA transcripts served as the template for amplifying TCR beta CDR3 regions. With the HTBI primer set, the TCR CDR3 went through a first round of RT-PCR. TCRdb redid the calling of the multiplex PCR reads with MiXCR, one entry per CDR3 protein. Here the sample spans hundreds of thousands of distinct CDR3 sequences, about 17% being singletons. This CDR3 is built from 15 residues. The germline V gene encodes CDR1 MNHNS and CDR2 SASEGT. Trimming removed 1 base from V and 7 bases from J, with 14 bases in between. The chain is built from TRBV6-1 and TRBJ2-1; a possible D gene is TRBD2 (7 bases). The sample comprised blood. This clonotype was sampled from a woman aged 50 to 60 with Graves' hyperthyroidism that later progressed to Graves' ophthalmopathy. Here the CDR3 reads CASSEEGGAGNEQFF. CDR3 bases: TGTGCCAGCAGTGAAGAGGGGGGGGCGGGGAATGAGCAGTTCTTC.